This is a list of T cell receptor beta chains from one sample in a study of blood T cells in healthy people across ages. Via MiXCR, TCRdb re-called the 5' RACE reads, giving one row per CDR3 protein. The sample holds some 1,800,000 distinct CDR3 sequences, about two fifths seen once. Sequenced sample: blood. The receptors derive from a human donor in good health. Both conserved end residues are part of each CDR3. Clone size is stated in some rows and not others, as once, few, many or a class when expanded.

V gene	clone size	J gene	CDR3 protein
TRBV4-1	once	TRBJ1-1	CASSSPQGSRTEAFF
TRBV28	NA	TRBJ2-2	CASSLGSLDTGELFF
TRBV27	NA	TRBJ1-4	CASSYVEGLGEKLFF
TRBV12-3/TRBV12-4	many	TRBJ2-6	CASTKTSGANVLTF
TRBV12-3/TRBV12-4	NA	TRBJ1-1	CASSWTAEAFF
TRBV11-3	few	TRBJ2-7	CASSKSSGTKSSYEQYF
TRBV6-5	once	TRBJ2-4	CANSPGPRGGNIQYF
TRBV20-1	NA	TRBJ2-1	CSAREAGAYNEQFF
TRBV14	few	TRBJ2-4	CASSQERGPGNIQYF
TRBV5-1	few	TRBJ1-2	CASSWGEAYGYTF
TRBV12-3/TRBV12-4	NA	TRBJ1-1	CASTAARHTEAFF
TRBV6-1	few	TRBJ2-7	CASSDSGKAYEQYF
TRBV20-1	NA	NA	CSARSGTGEQYF